This is a list of T cell receptor beta chains from one sample in a study of early T cells in non-severe SARS-CoV-2 infection. TCRdb processed the 5' RACE reads anew with MiXCR; each CDR3 protein has one entry. The table shows about 76,000 distinct CDR3 sequences, with about 16% occurring only once. Material: whole blood. Receptors were obtained from an adult who was a healthcare worker with PCR-confirmed SARS-CoV-2 infection or an uninfected control (not recorded which). Each CDR3 is given with its conserved first and last residue. The order of the fields is J gene, V gene, clone size, D gene, CDR3 protein, CDR3 DNA. A D gene is named only where the DNA matches it firmly. Some rows have no size entry. The others give once, few or many, or a class for an expanded clone.

J gene: TRBJ2-7
V gene: TRBV10-2
clone size: NA
D gene: TRBD2
CDR3 protein: CASSESQREGFYEQYF
CDR3 DNA: TGCGCCAGCAGTGAGTCGCAGCGGGAGGGATTCTACGAGCAGTACTTC

J gene: TRBJ1-5
V gene: TRBV7-2
clone size: many
D gene: TRBD1
CDR3 protein: CASKKQTGSNQPQHF
CDR3 DNA: TGTGCCAGCAAAAAGCAGACAGGGAGCAATCAGCCCCAGCATTTT

J gene: TRBJ2-7
V gene: TRBV29-1
clone size: NA
D gene: NA
CDR3 protein: CSVGVQPPYEQYF
CDR3 DNA: TGCAGCGTTGGGGTCCAGCCTCCATACGAGCAGTACTTC

J gene: TRBJ1-1
V gene: TRBV7-9
clone size: NA
D gene: NA
CDR3 protein: CASSLGPKAFF
CDR3 DNA: TGTGCCAGCAGCTTAGGACCTAAAGCTTTCTTT

J gene: TRBJ2-7
V gene: TRBV6-1
clone size: many
D gene: TRBD1
CDR3 protein: CASSEVGQGREQYF
CDR3 DNA: TGTGCCAGCAGTGAAGTAGGACAGGGACGCGAGCAGTACTTC

J gene: TRBJ2-6
V gene: TRBV12-3/TRBV12-4
clone size: many
D gene: NA
CDR3 protein: CASSATRVLSVLTF
CDR3 DNA: TGTGCCAGCTCCGCGACAAGGGTACTGAGCGTCCTGACTTTC

J gene: TRBJ2-3
V gene: TRBV7-9
clone size: many
D gene: TRBD2
CDR3 protein: CASSLATSGRTDTQYF
CDR3 DNA: TGTGCCAGCAGCTTAGCCACTAGCGGGAGGACAGATACGCAGTATTTT

J gene: TRBJ2-7
V gene: TRBV6-6
clone size: many
D gene: TRBD2
CDR3 protein: CASSSDPGLAVYEQYF
CDR3 DNA: TGTGCCAGCAGTTCCGACCCGGGACTAGCCGTCTACGAGCAGTACTTC

J gene: TRBJ1-6
V gene: TRBV18
clone size: NA
D gene: TRBD1
CDR3 protein: CASSPQGQGNSPLHF
CDR3 DNA: TGTGCCAGCTCACCTCAGGGACAGGGGAATTCACCCCTCCACTTT

J gene: TRBJ1-1
V gene: TRBV5-1
clone size: NA
D gene: NA
CDR3 protein: CASSLKVATEAFF
CDR3 DNA: TGCGCCAGCAGCTTGAAGGTGGCCACTGAAGCTTTCTTT

J gene: TRBJ1-4
V gene: TRBV11-2
clone size: few
D gene: NA
CDR3 protein: CASSFQPRGNEKLFF
CDR3 DNA: TGTGCCAGCAGCTTCCAACCACGAGGGAATGAAAAACTGTTTTTT

J gene: TRBJ2-7
V gene: TRBV5-1
clone size: few
D gene: NA
CDR3 protein: CASSSGNEQYF
CDR3 DNA: TGCGCCAGCAGCTCAGGGAACGAGCAGTACTTC

J gene: TRBJ2-7
V gene: TRBV5-1
clone size: NA
D gene: NA
CDR3 protein: CASSFGVSYEQYF
CDR3 DNA: TGCGCCAGCAGCTTTGGGGTTTCGTACGAGCAGTACTTC

J gene: TRBJ1-2
V gene: TRBV28
clone size: few
D gene: NA
CDR3 protein: CASSGGYGYTF
CDR3 DNA: TGTGCCAGCAGTGGGGGATATGGCTACACCTTC

J gene: TRBJ1-2
V gene: TRBV7-9
clone size: many
D gene: TRBD1
CDR3 protein: CASSSGTGVYGYTF
CDR3 DNA: TGTGCCAGCAGCTCGGGGACAGGGGTGTATGGCTACACCTTC

J gene: TRBJ1-1
V gene: TRBV5-1
clone size: few
D gene: NA
CDR3 protein: CASSQRGRVTDTEAFF
CDR3 DNA: TGCGCCAGCAGCCAAAGAGGAAGGGTAACAGACACTGAAGCTTTCTTT

J gene: TRBJ1-4
V gene: TRBV19
clone size: many
D gene: NA
CDR3 protein: CASSGTTTNEKLFF
CDR3 DNA: TGTGCCAGTAGTGGGACAACAACTAATGAAAAACTGTTTTTT

J gene: TRBJ2-1
V gene: TRBV28
clone size: many
D gene: TRBD2
CDR3 protein: CASSLETGTAGVPQFF
CDR3 DNA: TGTGCCAGCAGTTTAGAAACCGGAACAGCGGGGGTTCCGCAGTTCTTC

J gene: TRBJ2-7
V gene: TRBV12-3/TRBV12-4
clone size: NA
D gene: NA
CDR3 protein: CASSSLRGRDEQYF
CDR3 DNA: TGTGCCAGCAGTTCCCTCAGGGGGAGGGACGAGCAGTACTTC

J gene: TRBJ2-1
V gene: TRBV29-1
clone size: many
D gene: NA
CDR3 protein: CSVEASPGDRQFF
CDR3 DNA: TGCAGCGTTGAAGCTAGCCCGGGGGATCGGCAGTTCTTC

J gene: TRBJ2-7
V gene: TRBV5-1
clone size: many
D gene: NA
CDR3 protein: CASSLAGQTTYEQYF
CDR3 DNA: TGCGCCAGCAGCTTGGCCGGCCAGACGACCTACGAGCAGTACTTC

J gene: TRBJ1-5
V gene: TRBV6-6
clone size: few
D gene: NA
CDR3 protein: CASSYGDSNQPQHF
CDR3 DNA: TGTGCCAGCAGTTACGGGGATAGCAATCAGCCCCAGCATTTT

J gene: TRBJ2-4
V gene: TRBV5-4
clone size: few
D gene: TRBD1
CDR3 protein: CASSQTGGGKNIQYF
CDR3 DNA: TGTGCCAGCAGCCAGACAGGGGGCGGGAAAAACATTCAGTACTTC

J gene: TRBJ1-5
V gene: TRBV21-1
clone size: few
D gene: NA
CDR3 protein: CASSKAGWGRGTQPQHF
CDR3 DNA: NA

J gene: TRBJ1-4
V gene: TRBV20-1
clone size: NA
D gene: NA
CDR3 protein: CSAMTVATNEKLFF
CDR3 DNA: TGCAGTGCCATGACAGTCGCAACTAATGAAAAACTGTTTTTT

J gene: TRBJ1-1
V gene: TRBV28
clone size: NA
D gene: TRBD1
CDR3 protein: CASRVTGATTEAFF
CDR3 DNA: TGTGCCAGCAGGGTTACAGGGGCGACCACTGAAGCTTTCTTT

J gene: TRBJ2-5
V gene: TRBV5-6
clone size: few
D gene: NA
CDR3 protein: CASSLRRQKETQYF
CDR3 DNA: TGTGCCAGCAGCCTCCGGAGGCAGAAAGAGACCCAGTACTTC

J gene: TRBJ2-7
V gene: TRBV7-6
clone size: once
D gene: NA
CDR3 protein: CASSLVPTEQYF
CDR3 DNA: TGTGCCAGCAGCTTAGTACCGACCGAGCAGTACTTC

J gene: TRBJ2-1
V gene: TRBV29-1
clone size: NA
D gene: TRBD1
CDR3 protein: CSVPPGQGWNEQFF
CDR3 DNA: TGCAGCGTACCTCCGGGACAGGGGTGGAATGAGCAGTTCTTC

J gene: TRBJ2-2
V gene: TRBV7-3
clone size: few
D gene: NA
CDR3 protein: CASSLFRGRNTGELFF
CDR3 DNA: TGTGCCAGCAGCTTATTCCGGGGGCGGAACACCGGGGAGCTGTTTTTT

J gene: TRBJ1-6
V gene: TRBV7-8
clone size: few
D gene: NA
CDR3 protein: CASSLGQGGSPLHF
CDR3 DNA: TGTGCCAGCAGCTTAGGGCAGGGTGGTTCACCCCTCCACTTT

J gene: TRBJ2-3
V gene: TRBV5-1
clone size: many
D gene: NA
CDR3 protein: CASSLMDRSTDTQYF
CDR3 DNA: TGCGCCAGCAGCTTGATGGACAGAAGCACAGATACGCAGTATTTT

J gene: TRBJ1-6
V gene: TRBV27
clone size: NA
D gene: NA
CDR3 protein: CASSLSGLPLHF
CDR3 DNA: TGTGCCAGCAGTTTATCGGGGTTACCCCTCCACTTT

J gene: TRBJ1-1
V gene: TRBV10-3
clone size: NA
D gene: NA
CDR3 protein: CASGQGTEAFF
CDR3 DNA: TGTGCCAGTGGACAAGGCACTGAAGCTTTCTTT

J gene: TRBJ1-2
V gene: TRBV27
clone size: many
D gene: TRBD1
CDR3 protein: CASSPGTGGFVGYTF
CDR3 DNA: TGTGCCAGCAGCCCCGGGACAGGGGGCTTTGTGGGCTACACCTTC

J gene: TRBJ2-2
V gene: TRBV7-6
clone size: few
D gene: NA
CDR3 protein: CASSSGRTNTGELFF
CDR3 DNA: TGTGCCAGCAGCTCGGGACGGACGAACACCGGGGAGCTGTTTTTT

J gene: TRBJ1-1
V gene: TRBV18
clone size: many
D gene: NA
CDR3 protein: CASSGGMNTEAFF
CDR3 DNA: TGTGCCAGCTCGGGAGGTATGAACACTGAAGCTTTCTTT

J gene: TRBJ2-1
V gene: TRBV11-3
clone size: NA
D gene: NA
CDR3 protein: CASSFLVNLATDEQFF
CDR3 DNA: TGTGCCAGCAGCTTCCTGGTGAACCTCGCAACCGATGAGCAGTTCTTC

J gene: TRBJ1-1
V gene: TRBV11-2
clone size: few
D gene: NA
CDR3 protein: CASSLTGVGKNTEAFF
CDR3 DNA: TGTGCCAGCAGCTTGACGGGGGTGGGGAAGAACACTGAAGCTTTCTTT

J gene: TRBJ2-7
V gene: TRBV24-1
clone size: few
D gene: NA
CDR3 protein: CATSDSKGLNEQYF
CDR3 DNA: TGTGCCACCAGTGATAGCAAGGGGCTCAACGAGCAGTACTTC

J gene: TRBJ2-6
V gene: TRBV12-3/TRBV12-4
clone size: many
D gene: NA
CDR3 protein: CASSQGLGSGANVLTF
CDR3 DNA: TGTGCCAGCAGTCAGGGGCTAGGATCTGGGGCCAACGTCCTGACTTTC

J gene: TRBJ2-3
V gene: TRBV27
clone size: NA
D gene: TRBD2
CDR3 protein: CASSLSGGTTSTDTQYF
CDR3 DNA: TGTGCCAGCAGTCTAAGCGGGGGGACCACAAGCACAGATACGCAGTATTTT

J gene: TRBJ2-1
V gene: TRBV9
clone size: once
D gene: NA
CDR3 protein: CASSPEGRTYNEQFF
CDR3 DNA: TGTGCCAGCAGCCCAGAGGGACGGACCTACAATGAGCAGTTCTTC

J gene: TRBJ2-3
V gene: TRBV14
clone size: NA
D gene: NA
CDR3 protein: CASSQLSAFTDTQYF
CDR3 DNA: TGTGCCAGCAGCCAGTTGTCCGCTTTCACGGATACGCAGTATTTT

J gene: TRBJ2-7
V gene: TRBV28
clone size: many
D gene: NA
CDR3 protein: CASSAGLREQYF
CDR3 DNA: TGTGCCAGCAGTGCGGGATTGCGGGAGCAGTACTTC

J gene: TRBJ2-7
V gene: TRBV7-2
clone size: many
D gene: NA
CDR3 protein: CASSLGEVTYEQYF
CDR3 DNA: TGTGCCAGCAGCTTAGGGGAAGTAACCTACGAGCAGTACTTC

J gene: TRBJ1-1
V gene: TRBV6-5
clone size: many
D gene: NA
CDR3 protein: CASMLRGRTEAFF
CDR3 DNA: TGTGCCAGCATGCTCAGGGGAAGAACTGAAGCTTTCTTT

J gene: TRBJ2-1
V gene: TRBV5-1
clone size: NA
D gene: NA
CDR3 protein: CASSMYNEQFF
CDR3 DNA: TGCGCCAGCAGCATGTACAATGAGCAGTTCTTC

J gene: TRBJ2-4
V gene: TRBV19
clone size: NA
D gene: NA
CDR3 protein: CANSGSPSGRRAKNIQYF
CDR3 DNA: TGTGCCAATAGTGGATCCCCTTCCGGACGAAGAGCCAAAAACATTCAGTACTTC

J gene: TRBJ2-1
V gene: TRBV14
clone size: few
D gene: NA
CDR3 protein: CASSQESVSSYNEQFF
CDR3 DNA: TGTGCCAGCAGCCAAGAATCGGTGAGCTCCTACAATGAGCAGTTCTTC

J gene: TRBJ2-3
V gene: TRBV11-3
clone size: few
D gene: TRBD2
CDR3 protein: CASSPILAEADTQYF
CDR3 DNA: TGTGCCAGCAGCCCAATACTAGCGGAGGCAGATACGCAGTATTTT

J gene: TRBJ2-3
V gene: TRBV24-1
clone size: many
D gene: NA
CDR3 protein: CATSDPDPARTDTQYF
CDR3 DNA: TGTGCCACCAGTGACCCCGACCCAGCTCGCACAGATACGCAGTATTTT

J gene: TRBJ1-5
V gene: TRBV2
clone size: few
D gene: NA
CDR3 protein: CASSELHSNQPQHF
CDR3 DNA: TGTGCCAGCAGTGAACTGCATAGCAATCAGCCCCAGCATTTT

J gene: TRBJ1-5
V gene: TRBV24-1
clone size: NA
D gene: TRBD1
CDR3 protein: CAKQGAESNQPQHF
CDR3 DNA: TGTGCCAAACAGGGGGCGGAGAGCAATCAGCCCCAGCATTTT

J gene: TRBJ2-2
V gene: TRBV10-1
clone size: few
D gene: TRBD1
CDR3 protein: CASSPRTGKGELFF
CDR3 DNA: TGCGCCAGCAGTCCCCGGACAGGGAAGGGGGAGCTGTTTTTT

J gene: TRBJ1-2
V gene: TRBV2
clone size: NA
D gene: NA
CDR3 protein: CASEFNYGYTF
CDR3 DNA: TGTGCCAGCGAATTTAACTATGGCTACACCTTC

J gene: TRBJ2-5
V gene: TRBV6-2/TRBV6-3
clone size: many
D gene: NA
CDR3 protein: CASSYGETQYF
CDR3 DNA: TGTGCCAGCAGTTACGGAGAGACCCAGTACTTC

J gene: TRBJ2-7
V gene: TRBV4-1
clone size: few
D gene: NA
CDR3 protein: CASSQARSYEQYF
CDR3 DNA: TGCGCCAGCAGCCAGGCTCGCTCCTACGAGCAGTACTTC

J gene: TRBJ2-3
V gene: TRBV18
clone size: many
D gene: NA
CDR3 protein: CASSLDGAPTTDTQYF
CDR3 DNA: TGTGCCAGCTCATTGGACGGAGCCCCGACCACAGATACGCAGTATTTT